Reported below is one T cell receptor (beta chain). The antigen is not known. This sample was taken from a study of radiotherapy plus CTLA-4 blockade in lung cancer. About the research overall: In approximately 17% of patients, objective responses were seen; approximately 34% had disease control. Study-level points and caveats: Per reports, early blood T cell clone dynamics, plus interferon-beta, forecast response most strongly. The study found tumor-derived TCR clones expanded in blood after radiotherapy plus ipilimumab.

The CDR3 loop spans 13 amino acids. Trimming took 6 bases from V and 2 from J; bases not matched to a gene: 3. Germline CDR1 is MNHNY and CDR2 is SVGAGI (reference sequence). TCRdb's table, derived via immunoSEQ multiplex PCR, lists solely in-frame clones and lacks some. The sample has tens of thousands of clones; 77% are singletons. The specimen comprised peripheral blood, sampled from a patient treated with radiotherapy plus ipilimumab. The receptor's source is a human donor with non-small cell lung cancer who had a partial response to radiotherapy plus ipilimumab. The rearrangement links TRBV6-6 to TRBJ1-2; 7 nucleotides align to TRBD1. The CDR3 DNA is TGTGCCAGCAGCGGACAGGCGAACTATGGCTACACCTTC. Translation: CASSGQANYGYTF.